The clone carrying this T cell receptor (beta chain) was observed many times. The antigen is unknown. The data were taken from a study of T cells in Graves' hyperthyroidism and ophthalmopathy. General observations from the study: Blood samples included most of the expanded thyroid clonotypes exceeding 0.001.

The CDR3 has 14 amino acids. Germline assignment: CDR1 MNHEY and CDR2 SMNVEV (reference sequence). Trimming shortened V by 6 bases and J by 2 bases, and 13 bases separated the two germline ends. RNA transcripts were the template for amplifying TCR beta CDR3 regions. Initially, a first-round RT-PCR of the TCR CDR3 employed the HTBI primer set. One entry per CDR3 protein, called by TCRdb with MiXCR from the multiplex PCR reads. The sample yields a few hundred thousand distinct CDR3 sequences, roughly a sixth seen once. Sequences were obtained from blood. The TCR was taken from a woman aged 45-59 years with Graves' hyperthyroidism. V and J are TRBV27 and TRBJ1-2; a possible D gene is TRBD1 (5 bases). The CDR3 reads CASSDRDRNYGYTF. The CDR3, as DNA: TGTGCCAGCAGCGACCGGGACCGAAACTATGGCTACACCTTC.